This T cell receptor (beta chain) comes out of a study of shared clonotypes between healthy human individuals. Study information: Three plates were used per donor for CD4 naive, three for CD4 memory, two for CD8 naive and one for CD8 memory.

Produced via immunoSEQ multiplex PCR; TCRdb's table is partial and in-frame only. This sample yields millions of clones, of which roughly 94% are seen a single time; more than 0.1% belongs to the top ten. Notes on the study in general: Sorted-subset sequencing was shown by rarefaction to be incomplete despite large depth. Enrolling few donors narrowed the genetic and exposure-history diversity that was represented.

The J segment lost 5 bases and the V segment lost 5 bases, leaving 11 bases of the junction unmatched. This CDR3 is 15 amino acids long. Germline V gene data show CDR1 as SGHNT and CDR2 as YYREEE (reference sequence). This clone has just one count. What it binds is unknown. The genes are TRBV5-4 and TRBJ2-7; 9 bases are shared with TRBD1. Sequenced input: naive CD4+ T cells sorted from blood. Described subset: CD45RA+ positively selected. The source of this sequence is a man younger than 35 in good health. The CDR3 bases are TGTGCCAGCAGTCTGGCACCGGGACAGGGCCACGAGCAGTACTTC. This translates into CASSLAPGQGHEQYF.